This T cell receptor beta chain was identified during a study of T cell responses to AZD1222 COVID-19 vaccine. The protocol was immunoSEQ multiplex PCR, while the TCRdb copy is restricted to in-frame clones and leaves out a portion. The data hold 4,000 to 5,000 clones, with around 89% observed a single time. Study-wide results and caveats: Donors skewed white British and female; clonal diversity was possibly underestimated.

A note on this clone: Its target is unknown.

Germline V lookup: CDR1 SEHNR, CDR2 FQNEAQ (reference sequence). The CDR3 runs to 14 residues. Trimming left V 1 base short and J 2 bases short, with 6 bases between. The sequence was obtained from an adult who received the AZD1222 COVID-19 vaccine. The sample here was peripheral blood, taken 28 days after the second AZD1222 dose. V gene TRBV7-9 combines with J gene TRBJ1-5; no firm D call. Here the CDR3 DNA reads TGTGCCAGCAGCTTAGTGAGGGGCAATCAGCCCCAGCATTTT. Protein: CASSLVRGNQPQHF.